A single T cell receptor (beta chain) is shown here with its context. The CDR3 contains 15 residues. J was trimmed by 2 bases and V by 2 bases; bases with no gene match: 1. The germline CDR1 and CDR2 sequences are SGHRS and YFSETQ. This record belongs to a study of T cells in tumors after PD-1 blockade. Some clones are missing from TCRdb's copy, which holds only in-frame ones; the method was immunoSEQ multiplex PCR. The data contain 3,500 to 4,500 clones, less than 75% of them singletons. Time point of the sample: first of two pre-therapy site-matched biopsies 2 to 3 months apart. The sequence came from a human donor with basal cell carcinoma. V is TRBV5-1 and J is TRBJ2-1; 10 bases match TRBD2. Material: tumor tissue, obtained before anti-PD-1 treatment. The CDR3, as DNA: TGCGCCAGCAGCTTTACTAGCGGGGCCTACAATGAGCAGTTCTTC. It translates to CASSFTSGAYNEQFF.